This is a list of T cell receptor beta chains from one sample in a study of T cell clusters in autoimmune cytopenias. TCRdb reprocessed the multiplex PCR reads and keeps a single row for each CDR3 protein, giving no DNA. Recorded for this sample: about 3,300 distinct CDR3 sequences. Sequencing was performed on peripheral blood. The receptors stem from a human donor with an autoimmune cytopenia or autoimmune hepatitis (not recorded which). The CDR3 runs from the conserved cysteine through the conserved F or W. Fields, in order: J gene, clone size, V gene, CDR3 protein. Where a row states a size, it is once, few, many or the class of an expanded clone; other rows omit it.

>TRBJ1-3|.|TRBV19
CAVGGVNTIYF
>TRBJ1-5|medium-sized|TRBV6-1
CASSDRAYQPQHF
>TRBJ2-7|medium-sized|TRBV27
CASSLAGLAGYEQYF
>TRBJ2-3|.|TRBV4-3
CASSQGWKSTDTQYF
>TRBJ2-7|.|TRBV20-1
CSASPIPSYEQYF
>TRBJ2-7|.|TRBV27
CASSLGLAGGYEQYF
>TRBJ1-1|.|TRBV6-6
CASSYLQEGTEAFF
>TRBJ1-1|medium-sized|TRBV15
CATSRVRAGSTEAFF
>TRBJ1-4|.|TRBV13
CASSNRVINEKLFF
>TRBJ1-2|medium-sized|TRBV12-3/TRBV12-4
CASSFGGLDGYTF
>TRBJ1-6|medium-sized|TRBV6-5
CASSYGGLPLHF
>TRBJ2-3|medium-sized|TRBV6-6
CASSPPPGLAATDTQYF